This TCR beta chain was recorded in a study of CXCR3-negative and CXCR3-positive naive CD8 T cells (dated by TCRdb to the late 2010s). Study-level background: About 150 million TRB reads were obtained in total, roughly 1.5 +/- 0.3 million reads per library. Naive subsets from about five donors and memory cells from 3 donors were included in the TRBV-TRBJ cluster analysis. The diversity and physicochemical repertoire analyses included some 11 donors pooled from two independent experiments.

Each CD8+ T cell subset was flow-sorted in triplicate, with about 320,000 cells per subset placed directly into RLT lysis buffer. To keep memory contaminants out, a stringent definition of naive CD8+ T cells was applied: CD45RO-CCR7+CD27+CD95-. Peripheral blood mononuclear cells were isolated from buffy coats by standard density gradient centrifugation. Naive CXCR3-negative and CXCR3-positive CD8+ T cells were flow-sorted on a FACSAria III. An RNeasy Mini Kit was used to extract total RNA from the sorted cells. Summary of the overall study and its limitations: Because surface CD5, which has been linked to self-reactivity in mice, was comparable between naive subsets, TCR interaction strength was also inferred from TRB CDR3 physicochemical properties. TRB CDR3s from CXCR3-positive naive cells showed higher hydrophobicity (lower Kidera factor 4), lower energy, and higher strength and volume indices than CXCR3-negative naive cells. Within the same donor, TRBV-TRBJ usage looked similar between naive CXCR3-negative and CXCR3-positive cells, but memory cells had distinct patterns. Freshly isolated PBMCs were used for most assays because CXCR3 expression went down partially after cryopreservation. Repertoire diversity was comparably high in both naive subsets but much lower in memory CD8+ T cells.

The sequencer was a NextSeq 550. The Human TCR Profiling Kit (MiLaboratory) was used to make UMI-labeled 5' RACE TRB cDNA libraries. The full amount of extracted RNA was used for cDNA synthesis, and the full amount of resulting cDNA was used for PCR amplification. Libraries were prepared in parallel with an identical number of PCR cycles. The paper's data handling went like this. MIGEC and MiXCR extracted about 53,000 +/- 10,000 unique UMI-labeled TRB cDNA molecules per library, requiring at least two reads per UMI. An average of around 40,000 +/- 10,000 functional in-frame TRB CDR3 nucleotide clonotypes without stop codons was found per library. After each sample was downsampled to 5000 UMI-labeled TRB molecules, VDJtools was used to calculate diversity metrics such as normalized Shannon-Wiener and Chao1. VDJtools computed clonotype-size-weighted physicochemical properties of the central five CDR3 residues: interaction energy, strength, volume and Kidera factor 4. TCRdb reprocessed the reads and assigns one entry to each CDR3 protein sequence, leaving out DNA. In this record, the V and J calls reflect TCRdb's handling and not the investigators' own analysis. The table for this sample lists under 150,000 distinct CDR3 sequences. The top ten clones comprise 0.41% of the sample.

The CDR3 covers 14 residues, taking in both the cysteine and the phenylalanine. The DNA is unrecorded. Reading the germline V gene gives CDR1 SGDLS and CDR2 YYNGEE. For this clonotype: Its antigen is still unknown.

The TCR was taken from a human donor in good health. Some clones in this sample may be carry-over from other donors' samples. Recombination linked TRBV9 to TRBJ2-7. Sequencing was carried out using naive CXCR3+ CD8+ T cells from blood. The cell subset or site label, read with the paper, signifies: CD45RO-CCR7+CD27+CD95- naive CD8+ T cells expressing CXCR3 (TNR3+). CDR3 region: CASSVADGSYEQYF.